The T cell receptor (beta chain) under discussion was sequenced for a study of T cells in Graves' hyperthyroidism and ophthalmopathy. Turning to the study itself: Before any treatment, at initial diagnosis, peripheral blood was collected.

Thyroid ultrasound and orbital computed tomography, with clinical symptoms and serum thyroxine and TRAb, informed diagnoses. The source material, RNA transcripts, was used to amplify TCR beta CDR3 regions. TCR CDR3 regions were first amplified by RT-PCR with HTBI primers. TCRdb fed the multiplex PCR reads into MiXCR, producing one record per CDR3 protein. The profile shows approximately 360,000 distinct CDR3 sequences, about 25% of them singletons. In regard to this clonotype: It may be a read error: a sequence one base away is much more abundant.

The TCR was taken from a man in his forties or fifties with Graves' hyperthyroidism. Sequencing used blood.

The CDR3 is CASSFGGLAGDEPYF. The CDR3 DNA reads TGCGCCAGCAGCTTTGGGGGACTAGCGGGAGATGAGCCGTACTTC. This chain uses TRBV5-1 with TRBJ2-7; 14 bases map to TRBD2. Per germline, CDR1 SGHRS and CDR2 YFSETQ. The length of the CDR3 is 15 residues. The full variable domain, in which reference TRBV5-1 and TRBJ2-7 provide the parts outside the CDR3, is KAGVTQTPRYLIKTRGQQVTLSCSPISGHRSVSWYQQTPGQGLQFLFEYFSETQRNKGNFPGRFSGRQFSNSRSEMNVSTLELGDSALYLCASSFGGLAGDEPYFGPGTRLTVT.